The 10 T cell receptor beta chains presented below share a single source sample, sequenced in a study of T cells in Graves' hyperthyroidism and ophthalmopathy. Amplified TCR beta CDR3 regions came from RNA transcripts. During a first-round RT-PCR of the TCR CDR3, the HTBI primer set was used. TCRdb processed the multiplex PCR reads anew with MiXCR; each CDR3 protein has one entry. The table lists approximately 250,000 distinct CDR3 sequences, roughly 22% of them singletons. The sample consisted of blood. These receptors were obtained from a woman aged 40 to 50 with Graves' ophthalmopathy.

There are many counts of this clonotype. As DNA, the CDR3 is TGTGCCAGCAGTCCCACAGCGGAACCGGCCCAAGAGACCCAGTACTTC. This encodes CASSPTAEPAQETQYF. The genes are TRBV28 and TRBJ2-5, with D tentatively TRBD2 (5 bases). Germline V gives CDR1 MDHEN, CDR2 SYDVKM. The CDR3 sequence is 16 residues long. Trimming pared 5 bases from V and 1 base from J, leaving 17 bases between.

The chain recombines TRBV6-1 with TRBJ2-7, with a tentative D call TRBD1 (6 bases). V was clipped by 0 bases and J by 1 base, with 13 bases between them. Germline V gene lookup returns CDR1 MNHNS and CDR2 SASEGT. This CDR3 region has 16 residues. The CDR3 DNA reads TGTGCCAGCAGTGAAGCGCAGGGGCGACAGTCCTACGAGCAGTACTTC. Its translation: CASSEAQGRQSYEQYF.

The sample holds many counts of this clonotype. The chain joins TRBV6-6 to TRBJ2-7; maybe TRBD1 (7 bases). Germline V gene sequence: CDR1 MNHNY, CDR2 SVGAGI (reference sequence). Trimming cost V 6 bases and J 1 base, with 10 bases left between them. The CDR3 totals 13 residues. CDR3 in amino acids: CASSAGQSYEQYF. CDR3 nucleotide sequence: TGTGCCAGCAGCGCGGGACAGTCCTACGAGCAGTACTTC.

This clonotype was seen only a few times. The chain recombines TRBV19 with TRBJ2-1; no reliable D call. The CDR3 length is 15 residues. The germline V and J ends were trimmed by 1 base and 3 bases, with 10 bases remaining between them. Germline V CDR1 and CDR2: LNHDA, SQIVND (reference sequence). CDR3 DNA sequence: TGTGCCAGTAGTATAGGGTTTGCGGACTACAATGAGCAGTTCTTC. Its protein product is CASSIGFADYNEQFF.

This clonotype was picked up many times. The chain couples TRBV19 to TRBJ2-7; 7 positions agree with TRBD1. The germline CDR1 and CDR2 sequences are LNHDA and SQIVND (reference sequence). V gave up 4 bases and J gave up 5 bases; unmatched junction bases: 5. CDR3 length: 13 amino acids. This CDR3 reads CASSRQGRHEQYF. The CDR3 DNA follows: TGTGCCAGTAGTAGACAGGGCCGACACGAGCAGTACTTC.

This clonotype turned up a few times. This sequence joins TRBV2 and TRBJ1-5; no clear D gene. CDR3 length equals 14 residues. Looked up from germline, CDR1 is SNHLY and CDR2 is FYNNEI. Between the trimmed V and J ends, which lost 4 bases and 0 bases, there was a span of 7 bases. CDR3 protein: CASSATTSNQPQHF. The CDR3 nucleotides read TGTGCCAGCAGTGCAACTACTAGCAATCAGCCCCAGCATTTT.

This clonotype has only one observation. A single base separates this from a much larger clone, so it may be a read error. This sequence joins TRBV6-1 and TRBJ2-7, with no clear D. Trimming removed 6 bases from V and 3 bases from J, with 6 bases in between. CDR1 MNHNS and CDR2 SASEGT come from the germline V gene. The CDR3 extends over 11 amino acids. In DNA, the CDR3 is TGTGCCAGCAGCCATCGCTACGAGCAGTACGTC. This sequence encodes CASSHRYEQYV.

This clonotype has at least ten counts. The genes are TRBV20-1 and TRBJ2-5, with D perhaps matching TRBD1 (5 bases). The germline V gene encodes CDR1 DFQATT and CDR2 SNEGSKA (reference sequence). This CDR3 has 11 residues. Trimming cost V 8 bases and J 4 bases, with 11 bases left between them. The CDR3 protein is CSSNRRETQYF. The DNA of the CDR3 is TGCAGTTCAAACAGGAGAGAGACCCAGTACTTC.

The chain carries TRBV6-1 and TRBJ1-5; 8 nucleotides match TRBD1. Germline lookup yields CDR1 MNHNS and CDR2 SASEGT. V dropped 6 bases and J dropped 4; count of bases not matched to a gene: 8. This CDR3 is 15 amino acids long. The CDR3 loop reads CASRTSGQANQPQHF. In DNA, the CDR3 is TGTGCCAGCAGAACATCGGGACAGGCAAATCAGCCCCAGCATTTT.

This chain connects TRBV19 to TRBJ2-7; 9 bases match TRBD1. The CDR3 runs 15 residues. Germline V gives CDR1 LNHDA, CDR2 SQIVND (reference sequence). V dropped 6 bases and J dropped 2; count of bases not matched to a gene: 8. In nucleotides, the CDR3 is TGTGCCAGTAGCCCCGGGACAGGGTTCCCCTACGAGCAGTACTTC. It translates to CASSPGTGFPYEQYF.